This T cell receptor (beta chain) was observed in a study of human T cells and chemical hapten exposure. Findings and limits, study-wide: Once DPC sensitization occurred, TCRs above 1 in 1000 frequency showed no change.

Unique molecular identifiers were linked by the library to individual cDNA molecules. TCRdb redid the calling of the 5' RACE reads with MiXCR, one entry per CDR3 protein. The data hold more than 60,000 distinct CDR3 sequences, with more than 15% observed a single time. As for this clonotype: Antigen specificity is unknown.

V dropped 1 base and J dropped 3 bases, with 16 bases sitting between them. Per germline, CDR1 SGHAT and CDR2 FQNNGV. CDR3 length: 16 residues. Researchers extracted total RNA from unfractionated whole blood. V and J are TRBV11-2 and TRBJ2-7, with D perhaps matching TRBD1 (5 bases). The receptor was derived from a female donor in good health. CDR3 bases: TGTGCCAGCAGCTTAGGGGGCACCGGGTCCCACTACGAGCAGTACTTC. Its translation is CASSLGGTGSHYEQYF.